These T cell receptor beta chains were read from a single sample in a study of T cell repertoires in cytomegalovirus infection. Each CDR3 protein gets one entry after TCRdb re-called the reads with MiXCR. Of roughly 340,000 distinct CDR3 sequences listed, 25% to 30% are singletons. These receptors are not linked to any known antigen. Sequencing was performed on cultured PBMCs, taken from culture after CMV antigen stimulation. These receptors came from a human donor in good health (CMV status not recorded). Some clones in this sample may be carry-over from other donors' samples. Each CDR3 is given with its conserved first and last residue. Each record gives: D gene, CDR3 length, J gene, clone size, V gene, CDR3 protein, CDR3 DNA. D genes are given only for firm matches. Expanded clones are given a class, and other clones once, few, many or no size at all.

d_call: TRBD1
cdr3_length: 15
j_call: TRBJ1-5
clone_size: -
v_call: TRBV20-1
cdr3_aa: CSASSGQGGNQPQHF
cdr3_nt: TGCAGTGCTAGTTCGGGACAGGGGGGCAATCAGCCCCAGCATTTT

d_call: -
cdr3_length: 13
j_call: TRBJ1-6
clone_size: many
v_call: TRBV27
cdr3_aa: CASRVGFTAPLHF
cdr3_nt: TGTGCCAGCAGGGTCGGGTTCACTGCACCCCTCCACTTT

d_call: -
cdr3_length: 14
j_call: TRBJ2-7
clone_size: few
v_call: TRBV7-2
cdr3_aa: CASSQDARSYEQYF
cdr3_nt: TGTGCCAGCTCCCAAGACGCCCGCTCCTACGAGCAGTACTTC

d_call: -
cdr3_length: 14
j_call: TRBJ1-1
clone_size: -
v_call: TRBV7-2
cdr3_aa: CASSLLGMNTEAFF
cdr3_nt: TGTGCCAGCAGCTTACTCGGGATGAACACTGAAGCTTTCTTT

d_call: -
cdr3_length: 13
j_call: TRBJ1-2
clone_size: few
v_call: TRBV28
cdr3_aa: CACGIQNNYGYTF
cdr3_nt: TGTGCCTGCGGGATACAGAATAACTATGGCTACACCTTC

d_call: -
cdr3_length: 14
j_call: TRBJ2-3
clone_size: few
v_call: TRBV7-9
cdr3_aa: CASSLDTGEDTQYF
cdr3_nt: TGTGCCAGCAGCTTAGATACAGGAGAAGATACGCAGTATTTT

d_call: TRBD1
cdr3_length: 15
j_call: TRBJ1-2
clone_size: few
v_call: TRBV11-2
cdr3_aa: CASSPLRDRGGGYTF
cdr3_nt: TGTGCCAGCAGCCCACTACGGGACAGGGGGGGCGGCTACACCTTC

d_call: -
cdr3_length: 14
j_call: TRBJ2-2
clone_size: -
v_call: TRBV19
cdr3_aa: CASSITNQAGELFF
cdr3_nt: TGTGCCAGTAGTATAACGAACCAGGCCGGGGAGCTGTTTTTT

d_call: -
cdr3_length: 15
j_call: TRBJ2-7
clone_size: few
v_call: TRBV28
cdr3_aa: CASSYLLTAHYEQYF
cdr3_nt: TGTGCCAGCAGTTACCTCCTAACAGCCCACTACGAGCAGTACTTC

d_call: TRBD2
cdr3_length: 14
j_call: TRBJ2-7
clone_size: -
v_call: TRBV20-1
cdr3_aa: CSVQPSGSIYEQYF
cdr3_nt: TGCAGTGTTCAGCCTAGCGGGAGTATCTACGAGCAGTACTTC

d_call: TRBD2
cdr3_length: 17
j_call: TRBJ2-1
clone_size: -
v_call: TRBV9
cdr3_aa: CASSEPTSGGAYNEQFF
cdr3_nt: TGTGCCAGCAGCGAACCGACTAGCGGGGGGGCCTACAATGAGCAGTTCTTC

d_call: -
cdr3_length: 11
j_call: TRBJ2-5
clone_size: many
v_call: TRBV12-3/TRBV12-4
cdr3_aa: CASTIGGTQYF
cdr3_nt: TGTGCCAGCACTATTGGGGGGACCCAGTACTTC

d_call: -
cdr3_length: 12
j_call: TRBJ2-7
clone_size: -
v_call: TRBV7-6
cdr3_aa: CASSLRDKEQYF
cdr3_nt: TGTGCCAGCAGCTTGAGGGATAAGGAGCAGTACTTC

d_call: TRBD1
cdr3_length: 16
j_call: TRBJ2-3
clone_size: few
v_call: TRBV6-2/TRBV6-3
cdr3_aa: CASSARGTGFTDTQYF
cdr3_nt: TGTGCCAGCAGTGCTCGAGGGACAGGATTCACAGATACGCAGTATTTT

d_call: TRBD2
cdr3_length: 17
j_call: TRBJ2-1
clone_size: -
v_call: TRBV29-1
cdr3_aa: CSVEELAGGPSVNEQFF
cdr3_nt: TGCAGCGTTGAAGAACTAGCGGGAGGGCCATCGGTCAATGAGCAGTTCTTC

d_call: -
cdr3_length: 16
j_call: TRBJ2-6
clone_size: many
v_call: TRBV12-3/TRBV12-4
cdr3_aa: CASSPLRYSGANVLTF
cdr3_nt: TGTGCCAGCAGTCCCTTGAGGTACTCTGGGGCCAACGTCCTGACTTTC

d_call: -
cdr3_length: 14
j_call: TRBJ1-2
clone_size: few
v_call: TRBV7-9
cdr3_aa: CASTRQETNYGYTF
cdr3_nt: TGTGCCAGCACCCGCCAGGAAACTAACTATGGCTACACCTTC

d_call: -
cdr3_length: 15
j_call: TRBJ1-3
clone_size: few
v_call: TRBV12-3/TRBV12-4
cdr3_aa: CASSFPSGVGNTIYF
cdr3_nt: TGTGCCAGCAGTTTCCCCTCGGGAGTCGGAAACACCATATATTTT

d_call: TRBD2
cdr3_length: 19
j_call: TRBJ2-1
clone_size: -
v_call: TRBV7-9
cdr3_aa: CASSLASGASGGARDEQFF
cdr3_nt: TGTGCCAGCAGCTTAGCGTCTGGGGCTAGCGGGGGGGCCCGCGATGAGCAGTTCTTC

d_call: -
cdr3_length: 16
j_call: TRBJ1-5
clone_size: -
v_call: TRBV4-1
cdr3_aa: CASSLRGQASNQPQHF
cdr3_nt: TGCGCCAGCAGCCTCCGAGGGCAGGCCAGCAATCAGCCCCAGCATTTT

d_call: TRBD1
cdr3_length: 17
j_call: TRBJ2-3
clone_size: few
v_call: TRBV7-8
cdr3_aa: CASSLRGGTGVTDTQYF
cdr3_nt: TGTGCCAGCAGCTTAAGGGGGGGGACAGGGGTCACAGATACGCAGTATTTT

d_call: -
cdr3_length: 14
j_call: TRBJ1-2
clone_size: -
v_call: TRBV15
cdr3_aa: CATSRDRGVSGYTF
cdr3_nt: TGTGCCACCAGCAGAGATCGGGGGGTTTCCGGCTACACCTTC

d_call: TRBD2
cdr3_length: 15
j_call: TRBJ2-4
clone_size: -
v_call: TRBV12-3/TRBV12-4
cdr3_aa: CASSSSGGAKNIQYF
cdr3_nt: TGTGCCAGCAGCAGTAGCGGGGGGGCCAAAAACATTCAGTACTTC

d_call: TRBD1
cdr3_length: 13
j_call: TRBJ1-5
clone_size: few
v_call: TRBV19
cdr3_aa: CATGQDSNQPQHF
cdr3_nt: TGTGCCACAGGACAGGATAGCAATCAGCCCCAGCATTTT

d_call: -
cdr3_length: 13
j_call: TRBJ1-4
clone_size: few
v_call: TRBV29-1
cdr3_aa: CSASAATNEKLFF
cdr3_nt: TGCAGCGCCTCGGCGGCAACTAATGAAAAACTGTTTTTT

d_call: -
cdr3_length: 14
j_call: TRBJ1-1
clone_size: -
v_call: TRBV9
cdr3_aa: CASREPGVGTEAFF
cdr3_nt: TGTGCCAGCAGGGAGCCAGGGGTGGGCACTGAAGCTTTCTTT

d_call: TRBD2
cdr3_length: 16
j_call: TRBJ2-3
clone_size: many
v_call: TRBV7-6
cdr3_aa: CASSLYAGERTDTQYF
cdr3_nt: TGTGCCAGCAGCTTATATGCGGGGGAACGCACAGATACGCAGTATTTT

d_call: -
cdr3_length: 14
j_call: TRBJ2-7
clone_size: many
v_call: TRBV7-2
cdr3_aa: CASSYGIASYEQYF
cdr3_nt: TGTGCCAGCAGCTACGGGATAGCCTCCTACGAGCAGTACTTC

d_call: -
cdr3_length: 15
j_call: TRBJ2-4
clone_size: few
v_call: TRBV11-3
cdr3_aa: CASSPGGGAKNIQYF
cdr3_nt: TGTGCCAGCAGCCCCGGCGGTGGTGCCAAAAACATTCAGTACTTC

d_call: TRBD1
cdr3_length: 15
j_call: TRBJ1-6
clone_size: -
v_call: TRBV27
cdr3_aa: CASMAGTGGDSPLHF
cdr3_nt: TGTGCCAGCATGGCCGGGACAGGGGGTGATTCACCCCTCCACTTT